This T cell receptor beta chain was found in a study of T cell responses to AZD1222 COVID-19 vaccine. General study results and limits: Two AZD1222 administrations were followed by greater Spike-specific TCR breadth and depth. At study baseline, merely five or six AZD1222 recipients were seropositive. Mostly white British, mostly female donors; authors suggested clonal diversity may be underestimated.

Notes on this clone: The antigen remains unidentified.

Trimming cost V 2 bases and J 2 bases, with 6 bases left between them. The CDR3 length is 13 residues. CDR1 SGHAT and CDR2 FQNNGV come from the germline V gene. Clones were sequenced by immunoSEQ multiplex PCR, and TCRdb holds only the in-frame ones, with some missing. This sample yields about 120,000 clones, of which about nine tenths are seen a single time; 6.5% belongs to the top ten. The sequences come from peripheral blood, collected 28 days after the second AZD1222 dose. The receptor was isolated from an adult who received the AZD1222 COVID-19 vaccine. The chain has TRBV11-2 and TRBJ1-1; D call uncertain. The CDR3 protein is CASSLILNTEAFF. The CDR3 DNA reads TGTGCCAGCAGCTTAATCTTAAACACTGAAGCTTTCTTT. Filled out from reference TRBV11-2 and TRBJ1-1, the complete variable domain reads EAGVAQSPRYKIIEKRQSVAFWCNPISGHATLYWYQQILGQGPKLLIQFQNNGVVDDSQLPKDRFSAERLKGVDSTLKIQPAKLEDSAVYLCASSLILNTEAFFGQGTRLTVV.